Sequencing of this T cell receptor beta chain was carried out in a study of shared clonotypes between healthy human individuals. The donors, all of them Caucasian adults, lived in Nashville, Tennessee. With 5 bases removed from V and 11 bases from J, the gap between germline ends came to 18 bases. Germline CDR1 MDHEN, CDR2 SYDVKM. The length of the CDR3 is 13 residues. A few counts support this clone. Assay: immunoSEQ multiplex PCR; the TCRdb copy retains only in-frame clones and omits some. The profile covers hundreds of thousands of clones, with approximately 74% appearing a single time and about 1.8% taken by the ten largest.

This chain joins TRBV28 and TRBJ1-1; the D is unclear. This clonotype originated in a woman younger than 45 in good health. What was sequenced was memory CD4+ T cells sorted from blood. Subset noted: CD45RA-negative fraction. Written as DNA, the CDR3 is TGTGCCAGCAGTCTGGAGGCTATGAGTTTGGCTTTCTTT. This translates into CASSLEAMSLAFF.